This T cell receptor (beta chain) is drawn from a study of blood T cell repertoires in COVID-19. Study as a whole: COVID-19 samples collected from the United States, Italy and Spain covered acute and convalescent phases. PBMCs, B-cell-depleted T cells, or T cells provided the cDNA or gDNA that made up the material.

Enrolled through a virtual design, the participants were between 18 and 89 years of age and came from about two dozen US areas. Self-reported history from a screening survey and questionnaire set each donor's cohort. Turning to this clone: Different DNA sequences within this sample yield the same CDR3.

The CDR3 is made up of 11 amino acids. Trimming left V 8 bases short and J 0 bases short, with 4 bases between. CDR1 and CDR2 from the germline V gene are SNHLY and FYNNEI. Libraries were prepared by immunoSEQ multiplex PCR; TCRdb keeps only in-frame clonotypes and omits some of them. The repertoire includes almost 200,000 clones, roughly 90% of them detected once, and about 8.8% sits in the top ten. The genes are TRBV2 and TRBJ2-5; unclear D gene. The TCR sequence derives from a woman between 18 and 29 years old who had recovered from COVID-19. The source material was PBMCs or T cells enriched from blood (not recorded which). The CDR3 loop reads CASSYQETQYF. The CDR3 DNA sequence: TGTGCCAGCTCGTACCAAGAGACCCAGTACTTC.